A selection of T cell receptor beta chains follows, all from one sample in a study of T cells expressing NK-cell markers. TCRdb re-called the 5' RACE reads; one entry per CDR3 protein, DNA not given. With 150,000 to 160,000 distinct CDR3 sequences in the sample, the ten largest clones hold around 35%. The sequencing sample was made of blood T cells: a sorted CD56 or NKG2C T cell subset, CD4+ or CD8+ T cells, or bulk PBMC T cells (not recorded which). The origin of the receptors is a woman in her fifties or sixties in good health. Both conserved end residues are part of each CDR3.

j_call v_call cdr3_aa
TRBJ2-7 TRBV13 CASSLVQGAVEQYF
TRBJ2-7 TRBV4-2 CASSQVGAYEQYF
TRBJ2-6 TRBV15 CATSSRLGGANVLTF
TRBJ2-7 TRBV3-1 CASSLLAGGHYEQYF
TRBJ2-2 TRBV10-3 CAISDAEAKNTGELFF
TRBJ2-7 TRBV27 CASSLGASGRKEQYF
TRBJ2-2 TRBV7-2 CASSAPDLAENTGELFF
TRBJ2-1 TRBV2 CASSDPSSGYNEQFF
TRBJ2-1 TRBV20-1 CSAMRLAGEDNEQFF
TRBJ2-1 TRBV5-1 CASSLGQGEGTDYNEQFF
TRBJ2-1 TRBV19 CASSITMAGPKLEQFF
TRBJ2-6 TRBV7-9 CASSGGLLVGANVLTF
TRBJ1-1 TRBV12-5 CASGLGAGYATEAFF
TRBJ2-1 TRBV5-8 CASSRGPFPNNEQFF
TRBJ2-7 TRBV7-9 CASTHVRDTPYEQYF
TRBJ2-5 TRBV29-1 CSVDLGPSQETQYF
TRBJ2-3 TRBV5-6 CASSDIRTKDTQYF
TRBJ2-3 TRBV20-1 CSAEAAGEGDTQYF
TRBJ1-1 TRBV21-1 CASSKGAGGGGPEAFF
TRBJ2-1 TRBV10-3 CAISVSSTPTTRGHNEQFF
TRBJ2-1 TRBV19 CASNTGGPPYNEQFF
TRBJ2-1 TRBV12-3/TRBV12-4 CASSLGQVNEQFF
TRBJ2-3 TRBV3-1 CASSQENSVTDTQYF
TRBJ2-1 TRBV13 CASSYSGGGDNEQFF
TRBJ1-1 TRBV2 CASHREVETEAFF